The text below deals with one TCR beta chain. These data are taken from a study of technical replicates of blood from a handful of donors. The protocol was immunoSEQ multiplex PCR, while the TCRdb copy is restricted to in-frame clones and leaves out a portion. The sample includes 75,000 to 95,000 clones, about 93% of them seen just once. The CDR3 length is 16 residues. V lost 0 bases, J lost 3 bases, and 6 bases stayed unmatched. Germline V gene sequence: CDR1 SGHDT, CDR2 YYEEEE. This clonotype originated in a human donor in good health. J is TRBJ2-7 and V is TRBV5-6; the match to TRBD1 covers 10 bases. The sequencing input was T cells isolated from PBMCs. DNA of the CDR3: TGTGCCAGCAGCTTGGCCAGGGACAGGGGTCGCTACGAGCAGTACTTC. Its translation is CASSLARDRGRYEQYF.